The T cell receptor (beta chain) under discussion was sequenced for a study of blood T cell repertoires in COVID-19. Trimming cost V 5 bases and J 5 bases; bases outside gene matches: 3. Per germline, CDR1 GTSNPN and CDR2 SVGIG (reference sequence). This CDR3 region has 13 residues. Enrollees, roughly 18 to 95 years old, lived in 25 or so US areas. Sequencing was performed with immunoSEQ multiplex PCR; in TCRdb, only in-frame clones are kept and a portion is missing. Found here are 200,000 to 300,000 clones, more than 85% of them singletons; the top ten hold approximately 3.7%. This TCR derives from a woman under 40 who had recovered from COVID-19. J is TRBJ1-6 and V is TRBV30; TRBD1 matches 7 bases. Sequencing was carried out using PBMCs or T cells enriched from blood (not recorded which). The CDR3 bases are TGTGCCTGGGGGACAGTTCATAATTCACCCCTCCACTTT. It codes for CAWGTVHNSPLHF. The whole variable domain, filled in from reference TRBV30 and TRBJ1-6, reads SQTIHQWPATLVQPVGSPLSLECTVEGTSNPNLYWYRQAAGRGLQLLFYSVGIGQISSEVPQNLSASRPQDRQFILSSKKLLLSDSGFYLCAWGTVHNSPLHFGNGTRLTVT.